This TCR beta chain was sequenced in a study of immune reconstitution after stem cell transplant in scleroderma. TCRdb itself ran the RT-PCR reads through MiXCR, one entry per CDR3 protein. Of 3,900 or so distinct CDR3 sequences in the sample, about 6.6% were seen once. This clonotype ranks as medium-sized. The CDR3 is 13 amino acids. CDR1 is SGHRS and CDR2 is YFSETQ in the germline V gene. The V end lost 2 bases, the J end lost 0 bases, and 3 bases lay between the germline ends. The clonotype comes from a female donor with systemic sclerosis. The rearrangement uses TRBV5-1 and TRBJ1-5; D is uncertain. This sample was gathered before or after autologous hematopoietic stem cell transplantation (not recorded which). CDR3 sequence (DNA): TGCGCCAGCAGCTTTGATAGCAATCAGCCCCAGCATTTT. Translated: CASSFDSNQPQHF.